The sequence of this TCR beta chain was determined in a study of shared clonotypes between healthy human individuals. Study overall: The donor pool was made up of two women and three men aged 18 to 49.

Naive CD8 isolation took CD45RO-negative cells positively selected for CCR7 and excluded terminally differentiated effector memory CD45RA+ cells. Assay used: immunoSEQ multiplex PCR; TCRdb lists only in-frame clones, some missing. The sample lists about 2,100,000 clones, about 92% occurring once. This CDR3 is built from 13 residues. The V gene lost 3 bases and the J gene lost 15 bases, with 18 bases spanning the gap. The germline V gene has CDR1 MGHRA and CDR2 YSYEKL. The sequencing sample was made of naive CD8+ T cells from PBMCs. V gene TRBV4-1 combines with J gene TRBJ2-1; perhaps D is TRBD1 or TRBD2 (6 bases each). This receptor was obtained from a man between 18 and 35 years old in good health. Some clones in this sample may be carry-over from other donors' samples. CDR3 residues: CASSQVDSRGPFF. In DNA form, the CDR3 reads TGCGCCAGCAGCCAGGTGGACAGTCGGGGGCCGTTCTTC.